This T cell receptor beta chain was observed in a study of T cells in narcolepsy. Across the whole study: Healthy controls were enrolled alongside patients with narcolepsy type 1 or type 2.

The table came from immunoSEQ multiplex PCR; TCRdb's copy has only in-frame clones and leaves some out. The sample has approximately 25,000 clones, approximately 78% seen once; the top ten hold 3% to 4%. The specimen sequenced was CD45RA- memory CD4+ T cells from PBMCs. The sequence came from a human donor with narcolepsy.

This CDR3 reads CASSYRGGISYNEQFF. CDR3 nucleotide sequence: TGTGCCAGCAGTTACAGGGGTGGGATCTCCTACAATGAGCAGTTCTTC. The V gene is TRBV6-6, the J gene TRBJ2-1, with D maybe TRBD1 (5 bases). Germline V gives CDR1 MNHNY, CDR2 SVGAGI (reference sequence). Trimming shortened V by 2 bases and J by 0 bases, and 11 bases separated the two germline ends. The CDR3 runs 16 residues.